The 24 T cell receptor beta chains reported below all come from one sample, sequenced in a study of T cell repertoires in cytomegalovirus infection. TCRdb used MiXCR to reprocess the reads, holding one entry per CDR3 protein. The sample shows 650,000 to 850,000 distinct CDR3 sequences, around 29% of them seen only once. These receptors' targets are unknown. The material sequenced was cultured CD8+ T cells from PBMCs, taken from culture after CMV antigen stimulation. The receptors stem from a human donor in good health (CMV status not recorded). Some clones in this sample may be carry-over from other donors' samples.

In this sample, this clonotype turned up a few times. The gene calls are TRBV19 and TRBJ1-5; D is unresolved. V was pared by 4 bases and J by 6 bases, with 13 bases between. The length of the CDR3 is 14 residues. Germline values: CDR1 LNHDA, CDR2 SQIVND (reference sequence). CDR3 sequence reads: CASSKDPAGQPQHF. CDR3 nucleotide sequence: TGTGCCAGTAGTAAAGACCCGGCGGGTCAGCCCCAGCATTTT.

This clonotype has only a few counts. The chain carries TRBV4-3 and TRBJ1-2; D is unresolved. V lost 1 base and J 6 bases, leaving 12 bases between the germline ends. The germline V gene encodes CDR1 LGHNA and CDR2 YSLEER. This CDR3 region has 14 residues. The CDR3 nucleotides read TGCGCCAGCAGCCAAGGGGTCCCAAGTGATGGCTACACCTTC. Its translation: CASSQGVPSDGYTF.

V usage is TRBV6-2 or TRBV6-3 and J usage is TRBJ1-5; D uncertain. The ends were cut back, 6 bases at V and 8 bases at J, with 11 bases in the middle. The CDR3 is made up of 12 amino acids. CDR1 is MNHEY, CDR2 SVGEGT, per germline. Written as DNA, the CDR3 is TGTGCCAGCAGATCCGTCGACGAGCCCCAGCATTTT. The encoded protein is CASRSVDEPQHF.

As DNA, the CDR3 is TGCGCCAGCAGCCGGTCCGGGACAGGGGGCGATGAGCAGTTCTTC. It codes for CASSRSGTGGDEQFF. The chain joins TRBV4-1 to TRBJ2-1; TRBD1 matches 12 bases. From germline, CDR1 is MGHRA and CDR2 YSYEKL. V was clipped by 4 bases and J by 8 bases; unmatched bases: 6. The CDR3 covers 15 residues.

This clonotype was observed at least ten times. This chain links TRBV7-9 with TRBJ2-7; D ambiguous. Germline values: CDR1 SEHNR, CDR2 FQNEAQ (reference sequence). CDR3 size: 13 residues. With 5 bases removed from V and 4 bases from J, the gap between germline ends came to 12 bases. Here the CDR3 DNA reads TGTGCCAGCAGCCCGGACGGAGAGTACGAGCAGTACGTC. The encoded protein is CASSPDGEYEQYV.

This clonotype showed up just a few times. The chain couples TRBV6-2 or TRBV6-3 to TRBJ1-1; D gene unclear. This CDR3 spans 14 amino acids. V lost 4 bases and J 5 bases, leaving 14 bases between the germline ends. Looked up from germline, CDR1 is MNHEY and CDR2 is SVGEGT. The CDR3, as DNA: TGTGCCAGCAGTTGGGCCAGCCCGGGGACTGAAGCTTTCTTT. Protein sequence: CASSWASPGTEAFF.

This clonotype showed up many times. The V gene is TRBV11-1, the J gene TRBJ2-3; D may match TRBD1 or TRBD2 (5 bases each). The V gene's germline CDR1 is SGHAT and CDR2 FQDESV (reference sequence). This CDR3 region has 15 residues. V dropped 3 bases and J dropped 0 bases, with 10 bases sitting between them. CDR3 coding DNA: TGTGCCAGCAGCTTTAACGGGGCTAGCACAGATACGCAGTATTTT. Protein product: CASSFNGASTDTQYF.

The chain links TRBV2 to TRBJ2-3; 10 bases agree with TRBD1. The CDR3 contains 16 residues. V gave up 4 bases and J gave up 2 bases; unmatched junction bases: 6. Germline lookup yields CDR1 SNHLY and CDR2 FYNNEI. The CDR3 sequence is CASSVDRGFYTDTQYF. The CDR3 nucleotides are TGTGCCAGCAGTGTGGACAGGGGGTTCTACACAGATACGCAGTATTTT.

The rearrangement uses TRBV14 and TRBJ2-7; D ambiguous. CDR3 length equals 15 residues. CDR1 is SGHDN and CDR2 is FVKESK in the germline V gene. V was trimmed by 1 base and J by 2 bases, leaving 12 bases between them. DNA of the CDR3: TGTGCCAGCAGCCAAGGGGCATGGGGAACCTACGAGCAGTACTTC. Its translation is CASSQGAWGTYEQYF.

The chain carries TRBV19 and TRBJ1-1; D call uncertain. CDR3 length: 15 amino acids. Per the germline V gene, CDR1 is LNHDA and CDR2 is SQIVND (reference sequence). V shed 1 base and J shed 1 base, with 10 bases lying between them. The CDR3 nucleotides are TGTGCCAGTAGTATAGTGCACAGCAAGAACACTGAAGCTTTCTTT. It translates to CASSIVHSKNTEAFF.

The J gene is TRBJ2-2, the V gene TRBV6-2 or TRBV6-3; no definite D call. The CDR3 loop spans 14 amino acids. Germline CDR1 is MNHEY and CDR2 is SVGEGT. V was cut by 7 bases and J by 0 bases, with 9 bases left in between. The CDR3 region is CASIRRANTGELFF. The DNA of the CDR3 is TGTGCCAGCATTCGACGGGCGAACACCGGGGAGCTGTTTTTT.

The V gene is TRBV10-1, the J gene TRBJ1-5; weak D call: TRBD1 (6 bases). Germline V gives CDR1 WNHNN, CDR2 SYGVQD (reference sequence). V dropped 2 bases and J dropped 4 bases, with 12 bases sitting between them. The CDR3 consists of 15 residues. The chain's CDR3 is CASSEGGALNQPQHF. The CDR3 DNA is TGCGCCAGCAGTGAGGGGGGGGCCCTGAATCAGCCCCAGCATTTT.

The gene calls are TRBV6-6 and TRBJ1-5; TRBD1 aligns across 8 bases. The CDR3 is made up of 16 amino acids. V trimming: 4 bases; J trimming: 4 bases; junction bases outside the gene matches: 9. Germline values: CDR1 MNHNY, CDR2 SVGAGI (reference sequence). The CDR3 nucleotides are TGTGCCAGCAGTTGGCTTCTGGACAGGGCTAATCAGCCCCAGCATTTT. Translated: CASSWLLDRANQPQHF.

The chain couples TRBV9 to TRBJ2-1, with D unclear. Germline loops: CDR1 SGDLS, CDR2 YYNGEE. This CDR3 region has 15 residues. The ends were cut back, 3 bases at V and 6 bases at J, with 16 bases in the middle. The CDR3 region is CASSAGRPIVNEQFF. The CDR3 DNA is TGTGCCAGCAGCGCCGGGCGGCCTATAGTCAATGAGCAGTTCTTC.

This clonotype was recorded once. CDR3 residues: CASSQEQGGENQPQHF. For the CDR3, the DNA is TGTGCCAGCAGCCAAGAACAAGGGGGCGAGAATCAGCCCCAGCATTTT. The J gene is TRBJ1-5, the V gene TRBV4-2; 7 nucleotides line up with TRBD1. V shed 0 bases, J shed 4 bases, and the junction held 6 bases outside the gene matches. Germline loops: CDR1 LGHNA, CDR2 YNFKEQ. CDR3 size: 16 residues.

The CDR3 protein is CASSLYPPPRTSGVVYNEQFF. The CDR3 DNA reads as TGTGCCAGCAGTTTATACCCCCCACCCCGGACTAGCGGGGTGGTGTACAATGAGCAGTTCTTC. The genes are TRBV27 and TRBJ2-1; 12 nucleotides align to TRBD2. J was trimmed by 4 bases and V by 1 base; bases with no gene match: 17. This CDR3 is 21 amino acids long. CDR1 MNHEY and CDR2 SMNVEV come from the germline V gene (reference sequence).

This clonotype has only one observation. This rearrangement joins TRBV2 to TRBJ2-1; TRBD1 matches 7 bases. CDR3 length: 12 amino acids. Germline V lookup: CDR1 SNHLY, CDR2 FYNNEI. Unmatched junction bases numbered 2, after V lost 7 bases and J lost 5 bases. CDR3 sequence (DNA): TGTGCCAGCACCGGGACAGACAATGAGCAGTTCTTC. Protein: CASTGTDNEQFF.

In its sample, this clonotype was seen many times. The chain carries TRBV5-1 and TRBJ2-5; 8 bases line up with TRBD2. Germline assignment: CDR1 SGHRS and CDR2 YFSETQ. The CDR3 runs 13 residues. The V segment lost 4 bases and the J segment 5 bases; nucleotides outside the gene matches: 4. The CDR3 coding sequence is TGCGCCAGCAGCCTGCGGGGGGACGAGACCCAGTACTTC. It is translated as CASSLRGDETQYF.

The V call is TRBV11-3, the J call TRBJ2-1; D perhaps matches TRBD2 (7 bases). The CDR3 sequence is 15 residues long. The germline CDR1 and CDR2 sequences are SGHNT and YENEEA. V was shortened by 5 bases and J by 7 bases, with 18 bases between the two germline ends. The CDR3 coding sequence is TGTGCCAGCAGCCAGGAGGGGGGGGCGGGGAATGAGCAGTTCTTC. This gives the protein CASSQEGGAGNEQFF.

The chain links TRBV27 to TRBJ1-1; D remains unclear. Looked up from germline, CDR1 is MNHEY and CDR2 is SMNVEV (reference sequence). V lost 5 bases to trimming and J lost 0 bases, with 16 bases between them. The CDR3 is 16 residues long. The CDR3 nucleotides are TGTGCCAGCAGTCTAGGTATTACTGCGGTGAACACTGAAGCTTTCTTT. This encodes CASSLGITAVNTEAFF.

V is TRBV7-9 and J is TRBJ2-7; the D is unclear. This CDR3 has 13 amino acids. Deletions cut 4 bases from V and 6 bases from J, with 13 bases between. In germline, CDR1 is SEHNR, CDR2 FQNEAQ (reference sequence). CDR3 amino acids: CASSSPVPSEQYF. The CDR3 coding sequence is TGTGCCAGCAGCTCCCCAGTCCCTAGCGAGCAGTACTTC.

CDR3 amino acids: CASEGNYNEQFF. CDR3 DNA sequence: TGTGCCAGCGAGGGGAACTACAATGAGCAGTTCTTC. The chain employs TRBV5-8 and TRBJ2-1, with D possibly called TRBD1 or TRBD2 (5 bases each). This CDR3 has 12 amino acids. Germline V gene data show CDR1 as SGHTS and CDR2 as YDEGEE. V dropped 7 bases and J dropped 3 bases, with 8 bases sitting between them.

The chain carries TRBV6-5 and TRBJ1-5; TRBD1 might be the D (5 bases). Deletions cut 2 bases from V and 8 bases from J, with 13 bases between. CDR1 is MNHEY and CDR2 is SVGAGI in the germline V gene. The CDR3 contains 14 residues. In DNA form, the CDR3 reads TGTGCCAGCAGTTACGAGGGACCCCTGAAGCCCCAGCATTTT. Protein sequence: CASSYEGPLKPQHF.

The J gene is TRBJ1-1, the V gene TRBV10-3, with a weak D call TRBD1 (6 bases). CDR1 and CDR2 (germline): ENHRY, SYGVKD. V was pared by 3 bases and J by 4 bases, with 12 bases between. CDR3 size: 14 residues. The CDR3: CAISEPGVGTEAFF. The CDR3 DNA sequence: TGTGCCATCAGTGAACCAGGGGTGGGCACTGAAGCTTTCTTT.